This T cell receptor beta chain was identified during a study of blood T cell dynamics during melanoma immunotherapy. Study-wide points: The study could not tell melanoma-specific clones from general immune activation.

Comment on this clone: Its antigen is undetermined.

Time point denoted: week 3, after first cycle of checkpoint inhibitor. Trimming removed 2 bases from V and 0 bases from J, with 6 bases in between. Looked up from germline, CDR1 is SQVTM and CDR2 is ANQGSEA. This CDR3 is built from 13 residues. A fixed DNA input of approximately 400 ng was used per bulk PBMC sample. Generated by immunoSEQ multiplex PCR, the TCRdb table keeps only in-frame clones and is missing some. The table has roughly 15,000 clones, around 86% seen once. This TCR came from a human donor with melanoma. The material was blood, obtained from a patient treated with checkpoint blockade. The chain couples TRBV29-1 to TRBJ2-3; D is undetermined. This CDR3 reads CSVERLSTDTQYF. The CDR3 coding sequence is TGCAGCGTTGAAAGGTTAAGCACAGATACGCAGTATTTT.